This T cell receptor beta chain was profiled in a study of blood T cells in healthy people across ages. General study results and limits: Long-lived and aged donors differed, with more naive CD4+ cells and higher diversity in the long-lived.

A few counts support this clonotype. Its antigen is currently unknown. With a J-beta primer mix and a sample-barcoded 5' primer, a second PCR ran about 7 to 11 cycles. TCRdb recomputed calls from the 5' RACE reads with MiXCR, one row per CDR3 protein. The sample includes about 770,000 distinct CDR3 sequences, around 43% of them seen just once. The V gene lost 3 bases and the J gene lost 2 bases, with 11 bases spanning the gap. CDR3 length: 15 residues. This chain links TRBV12-3 or TRBV12-4 with TRBJ2-1; a weak D match, TRBD2 (5 bases). The sequencing sample was made of blood. This receptor was identified in a man aged 55 to 70 in good health. CDR3 bases: TGTGCCAGCAGTTTCGGGGAAATTGCCTACAATGAGCAGTTCTTC. It yields the protein CASSFGEIAYNEQFF.